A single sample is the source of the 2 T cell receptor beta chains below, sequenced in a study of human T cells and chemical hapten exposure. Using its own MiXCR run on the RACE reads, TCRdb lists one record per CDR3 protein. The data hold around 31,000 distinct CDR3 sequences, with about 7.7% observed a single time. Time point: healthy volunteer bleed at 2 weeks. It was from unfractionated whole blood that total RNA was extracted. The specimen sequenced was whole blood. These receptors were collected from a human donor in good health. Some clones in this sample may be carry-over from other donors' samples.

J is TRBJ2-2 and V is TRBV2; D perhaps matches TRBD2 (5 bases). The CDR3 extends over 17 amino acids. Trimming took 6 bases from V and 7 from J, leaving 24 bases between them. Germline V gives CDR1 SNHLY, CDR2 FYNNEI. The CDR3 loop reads CASRARPSSNGCGELFF. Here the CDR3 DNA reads TGTGCCAGCAGGGCCAGGCCGTCTAGCAACGGCTGCGGGGAGCTGTTTTTT.

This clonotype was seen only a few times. The CDR3 DNA reads TGCGCCAGCAGAATACTTCGGGACAGGGGATGGGCTTTCTTT. Translated: CASRILRDRGWAFF. The chain has TRBV10-2 and TRBJ1-1; TRBD1 aligns across 10 bases. This CDR3 has 14 amino acids. Germline trimming cut 6 bases from V and 11 bases from J; bases unmatched to any gene: 12. The germline gives CDR1 WSHSY, CDR2 SAAADI.